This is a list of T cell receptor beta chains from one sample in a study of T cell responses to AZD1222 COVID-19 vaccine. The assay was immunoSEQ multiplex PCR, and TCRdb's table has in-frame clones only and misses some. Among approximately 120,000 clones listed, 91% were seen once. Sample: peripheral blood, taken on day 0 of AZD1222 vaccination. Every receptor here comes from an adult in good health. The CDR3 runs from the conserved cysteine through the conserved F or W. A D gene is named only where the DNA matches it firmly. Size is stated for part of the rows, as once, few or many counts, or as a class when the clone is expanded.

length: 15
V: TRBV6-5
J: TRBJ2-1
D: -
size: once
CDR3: CASSYSMQGYNEQFF
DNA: TGTGCCAGCAGTTACTCGATGCAGGGGTACAATGAGCAGTTCTTC

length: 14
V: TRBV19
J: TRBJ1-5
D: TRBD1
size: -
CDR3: CASSRGQLNQPQHF
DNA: TGTGCCAGTAGTAGGGGACAGCTCAATCAGCCCCAGCATTTT

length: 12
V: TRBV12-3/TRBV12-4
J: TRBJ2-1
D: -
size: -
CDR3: CASSLRGHEQFF
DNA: TGTGCCAGCAGTTTACGGGGGCATGAGCAGTTCTTC

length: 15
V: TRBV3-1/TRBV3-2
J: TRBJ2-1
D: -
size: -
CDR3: CASSQDREKGNEQFF
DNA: TGTGCCAGCAGCCAAGATCGTGAGAAGGGGAATGAGCAGTTCTTC

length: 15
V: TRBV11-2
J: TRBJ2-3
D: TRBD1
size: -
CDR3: CASRHRDRGADTQYF
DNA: TGTGCCAGCAGACACCGGGACAGGGGAGCAGATACGCAGTATTTT

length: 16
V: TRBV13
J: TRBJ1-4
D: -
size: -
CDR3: CASSRWTGQGNEKLFF
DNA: TGTGCCAGCAGCCGCTGGACCGGTCAGGGTAATGAAAAACTGTTTTTT

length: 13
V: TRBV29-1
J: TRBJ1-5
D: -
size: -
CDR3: CSVVVQGNQPQHF
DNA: TGCAGCGTTGTAGTGCAGGGGAATCAGCCCCAGCATTTT

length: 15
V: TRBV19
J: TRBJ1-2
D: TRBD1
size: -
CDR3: CASSISMGQIYGYTF
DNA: TGTGCCAGTAGTATCTCCATGGGACAGATCTATGGCTACACCTTC

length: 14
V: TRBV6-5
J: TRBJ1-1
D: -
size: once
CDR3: CASTRGDMNTEAFF
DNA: TGTGCCAGCACTCGGGGGGACATGAACACTGAAGCTTTCTTT

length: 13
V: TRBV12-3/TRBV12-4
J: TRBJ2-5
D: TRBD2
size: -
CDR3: CASRVAGVETQYF
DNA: TGTGCCAGCAGGGTAGCGGGAGTGGAGACCCAGTACTTC

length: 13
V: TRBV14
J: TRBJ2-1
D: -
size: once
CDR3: CASTPSLEGKQFF
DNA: TGTGCCAGCACCCCGAGTCTCGAGGGAAAGCAGTTCTTC

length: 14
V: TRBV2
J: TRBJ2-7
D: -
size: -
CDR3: CASSGTPSSYEQYF
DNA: TGTGCCAGCTCGGGGACCCCGAGCTCCTACGAGCAGTACTTC

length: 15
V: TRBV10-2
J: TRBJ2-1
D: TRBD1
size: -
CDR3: CASSPGTGVGNEQFF
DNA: TGCGCCAGCAGTCCCGGGACAGGGGTAGGCAATGAGCAGTTCTTC

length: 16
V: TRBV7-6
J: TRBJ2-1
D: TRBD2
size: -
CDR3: CASSLDSASGGREQFF
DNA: TGTGCCAGCAGCTTAGATTCCGCTAGCGGGGGACGCGAGCAGTTCTTC

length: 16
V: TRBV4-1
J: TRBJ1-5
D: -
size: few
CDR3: CASSQDFGDPHQPQHF
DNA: TGCGCCAGCAGCCAAGATTTTGGGGATCCCCATCAGCCCCAGCATTTT

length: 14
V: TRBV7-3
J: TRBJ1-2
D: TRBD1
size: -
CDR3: CASSSTGNDYGYTF
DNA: TGTGCCAGCAGCTCGACAGGGAATGACTATGGCTACACCTTC

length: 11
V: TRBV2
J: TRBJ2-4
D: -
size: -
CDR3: CASRQGDIQYF
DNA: TGTGCCAGCCGACAAGGGGACATTCAGTACTTC

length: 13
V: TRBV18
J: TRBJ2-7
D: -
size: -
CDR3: CASSPRESYEQYF
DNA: TGTGCCAGCTCACCCCGGGAATCCTACGAGCAGTACTTC

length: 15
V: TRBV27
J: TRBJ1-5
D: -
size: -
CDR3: CASTLRGYSNQPQHF
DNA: TGTGCCAGCACCCTCCGGGGGTATAGCAATCAGCCCCAGCATTTT

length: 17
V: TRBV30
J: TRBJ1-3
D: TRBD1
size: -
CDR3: CAWSPDRVKTERNTIYF
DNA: TGTGCCTGGAGTCCCGACAGGGTAAAGACGGAGCGAAACACCATATATTTT

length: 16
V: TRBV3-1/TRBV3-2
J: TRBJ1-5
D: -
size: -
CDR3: CASSQDPQSGDQPQHF
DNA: TGTGCCAGCAGCCAAGATCCCCAATCCGGGGATCAGCCCCAGCATTTT

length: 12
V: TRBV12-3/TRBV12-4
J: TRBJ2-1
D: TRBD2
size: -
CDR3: CASVIAGVSQFF
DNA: TGTGCCAGCGTGATAGCGGGGGTTTCCCAGTTCTTC

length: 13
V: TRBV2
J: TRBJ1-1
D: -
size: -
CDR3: CASSERVNTEAFF
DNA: TGTGCCAGCAGTGAAAGGGTTAACACTGAAGCTTTCTTT

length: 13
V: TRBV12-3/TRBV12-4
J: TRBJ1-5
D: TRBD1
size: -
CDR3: CASQGGSNQPQHF
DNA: TGTGCCAGCCAGGGGGGTAGCAATCAGCCCCAGCATTTT

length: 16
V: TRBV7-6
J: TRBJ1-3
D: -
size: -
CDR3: CASSLTQLLSGNTIYF
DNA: TGTGCCAGCAGCTTAACCCAGTTACTCTCTGGAAACACCATATATTTT

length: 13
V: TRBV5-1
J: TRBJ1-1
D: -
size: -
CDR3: CASAEQVYTEAFF
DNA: TGCGCCAGCGCCGAACAGGTCTACACTGAAGCTTTCTTT

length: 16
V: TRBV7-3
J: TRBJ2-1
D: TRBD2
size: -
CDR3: CASSPGVAGGLDEQFF
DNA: TGTGCCAGCAGCCCGGGGGTAGCGGGGGGGCTCGATGAGCAGTTCTTC

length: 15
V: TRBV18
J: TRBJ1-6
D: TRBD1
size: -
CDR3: CASSPAGAGGSPLHF
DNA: TGTGCCAGCTCACCGGCCGGGGCAGGGGGTTCACCCCTCCACTTT

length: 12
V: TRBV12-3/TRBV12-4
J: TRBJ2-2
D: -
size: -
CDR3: CASSPQTGELFF
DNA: TGTGCCAGCAGCCCTCAAACCGGGGAGCTGTTTTTT

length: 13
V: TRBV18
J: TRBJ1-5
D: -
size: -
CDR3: CASSPGRDQPQHF
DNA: TGTGCCAGCTCACCAGGCAGGGACCAGCCCCAGCATTTT

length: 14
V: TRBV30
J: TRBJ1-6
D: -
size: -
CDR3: CAWSVYRINSPLHF
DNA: TGTGCCTGGAGTGTATACAGGATTAATTCACCCCTCCACTTT

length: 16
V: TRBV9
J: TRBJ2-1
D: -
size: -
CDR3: CASSVVGGDSYNEQFF
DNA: TGTGCCAGCAGCGTAGTAGGCGGCGACTCCTACAATGAGCAGTTCTTC

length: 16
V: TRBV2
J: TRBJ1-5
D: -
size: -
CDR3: CASSAPRAGNNQPQHF
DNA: TGTGCCAGCAGTGCCCCGAGGGCAGGGAATAATCAGCCCCAGCATTTT

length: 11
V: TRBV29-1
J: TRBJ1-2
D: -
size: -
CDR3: CSISGEHGYTF
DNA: TGCAGCATCTCGGGGGAGCATGGCTACACCTTC

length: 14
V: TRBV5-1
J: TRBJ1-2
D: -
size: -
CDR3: CASSLDTRRDGYTF
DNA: TGCGCCAGCAGCTTGGACACCCGGCGGGATGGCTACACCTTC

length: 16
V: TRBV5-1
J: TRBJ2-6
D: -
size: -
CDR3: CASSLDARYGANVLTF
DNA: TGCGCCAGCAGCTTGGACGCGCGGTATGGGGCCAACGTCCTGACTTTC

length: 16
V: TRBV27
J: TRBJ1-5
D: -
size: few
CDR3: CASSLSSRGVGQPQHF
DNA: TGTGCCAGCAGTTTATCATCACGGGGGGTCGGACAGCCCCAGCATTTT

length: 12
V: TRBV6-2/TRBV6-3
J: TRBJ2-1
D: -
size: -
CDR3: CASSYRGGLTFF
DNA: TGTGCCAGCAGTTACAGGGGAGGACTTACGTTCTTC

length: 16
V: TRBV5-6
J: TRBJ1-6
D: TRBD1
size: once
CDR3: CASSGGTGAYNSPLHF
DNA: TGTGCCAGCAGCGGAGGAACAGGGGCCTATAATTCACCCCTCCACTTT

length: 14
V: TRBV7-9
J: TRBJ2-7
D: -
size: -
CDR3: CASSQMGGRNEQYF
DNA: TGTGCCAGCAGCCAAATGGGGGGGCGAAACGAGCAGTACTTC

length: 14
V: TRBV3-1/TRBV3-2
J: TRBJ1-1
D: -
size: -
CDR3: CASSQGEINTEAFF
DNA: TGTGCCAGCAGCCAAGGGGAGATTAACACTGAAGCTTTCTTT

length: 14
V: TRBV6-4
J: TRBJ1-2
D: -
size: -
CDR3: CASSDSLDSYGYTF
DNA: TGTGCCAGCAGTGACTCGCTAGACAGCTATGGCTACACCTTC